This T cell receptor (beta chain) was sequenced during a study of cytomegalovirus exposure and HLA in healthy donors. Germline-derived CDR1 and CDR2 are MNHEY and SVGAGI. This CDR3 has 15 amino acids. Trimming cost V 7 bases and J 2 bases, with 14 bases left between them. Study-wide results and caveats: On later analysis, the bulk of CMV-associated TCR beta chains appeared to be HLA-restricted.

This clone appeared once. Its matching antigen is unknown. In the PCR, 60 Vbeta and 13 Jbeta primers were used. Assay: immunoSEQ multiplex PCR; the TCRdb copy retains only in-frame clones and omits some. This repertoire shows 110,000 to 150,000 clones, roughly four fifths found once; its top ten account for under 2%. The chain has TRBV6-5 and TRBJ2-2, with D perhaps matching TRBD1 (6 bases). This receptor was identified in a female donor in good health and CMV-seronegative. Sequences were obtained from PBMCs. The CDR3 reads CASTKGTPNTGELFF. Here the CDR3 DNA reads TGTGCCAGCACCAAGGGGACACCCAACACCGGGGAGCTGTTTTTT.